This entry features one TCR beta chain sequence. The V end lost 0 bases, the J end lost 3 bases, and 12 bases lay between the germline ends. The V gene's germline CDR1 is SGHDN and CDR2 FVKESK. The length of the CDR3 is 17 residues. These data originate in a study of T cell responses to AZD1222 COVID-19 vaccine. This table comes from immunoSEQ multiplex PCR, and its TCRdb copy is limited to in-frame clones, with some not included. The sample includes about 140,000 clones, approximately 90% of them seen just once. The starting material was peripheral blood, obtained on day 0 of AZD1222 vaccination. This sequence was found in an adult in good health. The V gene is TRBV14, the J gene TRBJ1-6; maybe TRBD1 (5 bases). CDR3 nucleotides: TGTGCCAGCAGCCAAGATCGGGGCCACCTCTATAATTCACCCCTCCACTTT. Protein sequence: CASSQDRGHLYNSPLHF.